These 20 T cell receptor beta chains originate from one sample sequenced in a study of blood T cell repertoires in COVID-19. Produced via immunoSEQ multiplex PCR; TCRdb's table is partial and in-frame only. The table lists more than 250,000 clones, roughly 83% of them singletons. The sequenced sample consisted of peripheral blood. Receptors originate from a woman in her fifties or sixties with acute or convalescent COVID-19.

This chain links TRBV9 with TRBJ1-2, with 7 bases aligning to TRBD1. Germline CDR1 reads SGDLS; CDR2 reads YYNGEE. This CDR3 comprises 14 residues. Germline trimming cut 0 bases from V and 8 bases from J; bases unmatched to any gene: 7. The CDR3 coding sequence is TGTGCCAGCAGCGTAGGACAGGGCCTGAGAGGCTACACCTTC. Its protein product is CASSVGQGLRGYTF.

This chain connects TRBV2 to TRBJ2-1, with D maybe TRBD2 (6 bases). V dropped 3 bases and J dropped 0 bases, with 12 bases sitting between them. The CDR3 contains 16 residues. The V gene's germline CDR1 is SNHLY and CDR2 FYNNEI. The CDR3 DNA follows: TGTGCCAGCAGTGACGGGGCGGGAAGCTCCTACAATGAGCAGTTCTTC. Residues: CASSDGAGSSYNEQFF.

J is TRBJ1-1 and V is TRBV21-1; no check of the table's D call, TRBD1, against the DNA was made. TRBV21-1 is marked as a pseudogene. The CDR3 totals 17 residues. CDR3 protein: CASSKAHVQGEDTEAFF. CDR3 sequence (DNA): TGTGCCAGCAGCAAAGCGCACGTACAGGGAGAGGACACTGAAGCTTTCTTT.

This rearrangement joins TRBV4-2 to TRBJ1-4, with 7 bases matching TRBD1. V trimming: 1 base; J trimming: 2 bases; junction bases outside the gene matches: 4. In germline, CDR1 is LGHNA, CDR2 YNFKEQ. This CDR3 has 16 amino acids. DNA for the CDR3: TGTGCCAGCAGCCAAGCCGCGACAGGGACTAATGAAAAACTGTTTTTT. Translating gives CASSQAATGTNEKLFF.

The V and J genes are TRBV3-1 (or the pseudogene TRBV3-2) and TRBJ2-7; 10 positions match TRBD1. This CDR3 contains 15 residues. CDR1 is LGHDT, CDR2 YNNKEL, per germline (reference sequence). V shed 0 bases and J 5 bases; nucleotides not matched to a gene: 4. The CDR3 loop reads CASSQDGDRGDEQYF. The CDR3 DNA reads as TGTGCCAGCAGCCAAGATGGGGACAGGGGCGACGAGCAGTACTTC.

This clone has only one observation. The chain joins TRBV5-4 to TRBJ2-3; 8 bases fit TRBD2. CDR1 and CDR2 (germline): SGHNT, YYREEE (reference sequence). The CDR3 totals 15 residues. The ends lost 2 bases at V and 3 bases at J; junction bases unmatched: 5. The CDR3 sequence: CASSFAGGWTDTQYF. The CDR3 DNA is TGTGCCAGCAGCTTTGCGGGAGGTTGGACAGATACGCAGTATTTT.

The V gene is TRBV7-8, the J gene TRBJ2-7, with 10 positions matching TRBD1. Germline CDR1 and CDR2: SGHVS and FQNEAQ. The CDR3 consists of 12 residues. With V trimmed by 5 bases and J by 7 bases, 2 bases remained unmatched. CDR3 region: CASSRDRGEQYF. CDR3 bases: TGTGCCAGCAGCCGGGACAGGGGTGAGCAGTACTTC.

Only a few counts were recorded for this clone. V gene TRBV4-2 combines with J gene TRBJ2-1; 7 bases align to TRBD2. Germline lookup yields CDR1 LGHNA and CDR2 YNFKEQ. This CDR3 region has 17 residues. J was trimmed by 5 bases and V by 0 bases; bases with no gene match: 10. CDR3 in amino acids: CASSQDWEAGRNNEQFF. CDR3 nucleotide sequence: TGTGCCAGCAGCCAAGATTGGGAAGCGGGAAGAAACAATGAGCAGTTCTTC.

The chain combines TRBV3-1 (or the pseudogene TRBV3-2) with TRBJ1-2; no clear D gene. The CDR3 consists of 14 residues. The ends were cut back, 0 bases at V and 4 bases at J, with 9 bases in the middle. Germline V lookup: CDR1 LGHDT, CDR2 YNNKEL (reference sequence). CDR3 amino acids: CASSQDRTAYGYTF. The CDR3, as DNA: TGTGCCAGCAGCCAAGATCGAACAGCCTATGGCTACACCTTC.

The V gene is TRBV9, the J gene TRBJ2-5; D is ambiguous. CDR3 length equals 12 residues. Germline loops: CDR1 SGDLS, CDR2 YYNGEE. V lost 2 bases and J 4 bases, leaving 6 bases between the germline ends. The CDR3 spells CASSVGGETQYF. CDR3 nucleotides: TGTGCCAGCAGCGTCGGTGGAGAGACCCAGTACTTC.

V usage is TRBV4-1 and J usage is TRBJ1-1; D not certain. The V end lost 0 bases, the J end lost 6 bases, and 8 bases lay between the germline ends. The CDR3 consists of 13 residues. Per germline, CDR1 MGHRA and CDR2 YSYEKL. DNA of the CDR3: TGCGCCAGCAGCCAAGATACGGTATCTGAAGCTTTCTTT. It is translated as CASSQDTVSEAFF.

The chain has TRBV5-1 and TRBJ2-3; 10 nucleotides agree with TRBD2. Trimming at V came to 5 bases and at J to 2 bases, leaving 5 bases not matched to a gene. Germline V lookup: CDR1 SGHRS, CDR2 YFSETQ. The CDR3 has 15 amino acids. CDR3 in DNA: TGCGCCAGCAGGGAGCGGGAGGGTATCACAGATACGCAGTATTTT. Translating gives CASREREGITDTQYF.

In regard to this clone: Its ends do not fully match the called genes, so a read error is possible. This chain's CDR3 is CASSLSPGQGQYFYELYF. The CDR3 nucleotides read TGTGCCAGCAGTTTATCACCGGGACAGGGGCAATATTTCTACGAGCTGTACTTC. The chain is built from TRBV28 and TRBJ2-7, with 10 bases aligning to TRBD1. Germline CDR1 and CDR2: MDHEN and SYDVKM. CDR3 length: 18 amino acids.

This chain links TRBV5-1 with TRBJ1-1, with D hard to call. V dropped 0 bases and J dropped 1 base, with 16 bases sitting between them. There are 17 residues in the CDR3. The V gene's germline CDR1 is SGHRS and CDR2 YFSETQ. The CDR3 region has the DNA TGCGCCAGCAGCTTGGAAGGGTCCCGGGGTTGGAACACTGAAGCTTTCTTT. Amino acid sequence: CASSLEGSRGWNTEAFF.

This rearrangement joins TRBV21-1 to TRBJ2-7; TRBD2, as called in the table, went unchecked against the DNA. TRBV21-1 is described as a pseudogene. CDR3 length equals 20 residues. The CDR3 nucleotides read TGTGCCAGCACCGGTCGGGCGGGACTAGCAACATCCCTCGATATATACGAGCAGTACTTC. Translation: CASTGRAGLATSLDIYEQYF.

The CDR3 coding sequence is TGTGCCATCAGTCCAGACAGGGGGAATCAGCCCCAGCATTTT. Translating gives CAISPDRGNQPQHF. The chain combines TRBV10-3 with TRBJ1-5, with 9 bases matching TRBD1. Germline V CDR1 and CDR2: ENHRY, SYGVKD. J lost 4 bases, V lost 5 bases, and 3 bases had no gene match. CDR3 length: 14 amino acids.

The chain combines TRBV7-8 with TRBJ1-2; D gene uncertain. There are 12 residues in the CDR3. Trimming removed 1 base at V and 3 bases at J, with 3 bases between. The germline V gene has CDR1 SGHVS and CDR2 FQNEAQ. The CDR3 here is CASSLGDYGYTF. The CDR3 DNA reads TGTGCCAGCAGCTTAGGAGACTATGGCTACACCTTC.

V and J are TRBV5-5 and TRBJ2-2; 9 bases fit TRBD1. V shed 5 bases, J shed 3 bases, and the junction held 5 bases outside the gene matches. Germline CDR1 SGHKS, CDR2 YYEKEE (reference sequence). This CDR3 is 15 amino acids long. CDR3 in DNA: TGTGCCAGCAGTAACAGGGGGCTCTACACCGGGGAGCTGTTTTTT. Protein sequence: CASSNRGLYTGELFF.

In this sample, this clone turned up once. This chain uses TRBV5-1 with TRBJ2-1; 10 positions match TRBD2. The CDR3 totals 15 residues. CDR1 SGHRS and CDR2 YFSETQ come from the germline V gene. The V gene end was trimmed by 2 bases and the J gene end by 8 bases; junction bases not matched to a gene: 7. In DNA, the CDR3 is TGCGCCAGCAGCTTTCTAGCGGGAGACCCGGATGAGCAGTTCTTC. Its translation is CASSFLAGDPDEQFF.

This chain connects TRBV5-1 to TRBJ2-7, with D perhaps TRBD2 (7 bases). Germline assignment: CDR1 SGHRS and CDR2 YFSETQ. V lost 6 bases and J lost 3, with 16 bases in between. The CDR3 runs 14 residues. CDR3 sequence: CASTLGGALYEQYF. In nucleotides, the CDR3 is TGCGCCAGCACCCTGGGGGGGGCCCTCTACGAGCAGTACTTC.